Listed below are T cell receptor beta chains from one sample, sequenced in a study of T cells after somatic rescue of genetic block. Here immunoSEQ multiplex PCR was the method, and the copy in TCRdb shows in-frame clones only, minus some. The table has about 68,000 clones, about nine tenths seen once. The specimen was peripheral blood mononuclear cells (PBMCs). Receptors were obtained from a man in his forties. The CDR3 runs from the conserved cysteine through the conserved F or W. The order of the fields is clone size, V gene, D gene, J gene, CDR3 DNA, CDR3 protein. The D gene is left open where the match is weak. Part of the rows lack a size; the others show once, few, many or a class for expanded clones.

size: once; V: TRBV5-1; D: TRBD2; J: TRBJ2-5; DNA: TGCGCCAGCAGCTTGTGGGTCGGACTAGCGGGGGGGTCCCAGTACTTC; CDR3: CASSLWVGLAGGSQYF
size: once; V: TRBV29-1; D: TRBD1; J: TRBJ2-7; DNA: TGCAGCGTTGTTTTTTGGACAGGGTTGTACGAGCAGTACTTC; CDR3: CSVVFWTGLYEQYF
size: once; V: TRBV5-1; D: NA; J: TRBJ2-1; DNA: TGCGCCAGCAGCTTGGATTCGGGCTCCTACAATGAGCAGTTCTTC; CDR3: CASSLDSGSYNEQFF
size: NA; V: TRBV6-5; D: TRBD2; J: TRBJ2-1; DNA: TGTGCCACCGCTAGCCGGGGGGTGAGAAATGAGCAGTTCTTC; CDR3: CATASRGVRNEQFF
size: NA; V: TRBV4-1; D: TRBD1; J: TRBJ2-7; DNA: TGCGCCAGCAGCCAATGGACAGGGGACGAGCAGTACTTC; CDR3: CASSQWTGDEQYF
size: once; V: TRBV6-5; D: NA; J: TRBJ2-3; DNA: TGTGCCAGCAGCCGGGGGACTCTCACAGATACGCAGTATTTT; CDR3: CASSRGTLTDTQYF
size: NA; V: TRBV5-1; D: NA; J: TRBJ2-3; DNA: TGCGCCAGCAGCTTCGAACAGCCTATCACAGATACGCAGTATTTT; CDR3: CASSFEQPITDTQYF
size: NA; V: TRBV6-5; D: NA; J: TRBJ1-1; DNA: TGTGCCAGCAGTTACGGGGGCCCAAGGTACACTGAAGCTTTCTTT; CDR3: CASSYGGPRYTEAFF
size: NA; V: TRBV7-8; D: NA; J: TRBJ2-3; DNA: TGTGCCAGCAGCCCCAGACGGACAGATACGCAGTATTTT; CDR3: CASSPRRTDTQYF
size: NA; V: TRBV6-4; D: TRBD2; J: TRBJ2-1; DNA: TGTGCCAGCAGTCCCTCAGTAGCGGGAGACTACAATGAGCAGTTCTTC; CDR3: CASSPSVAGDYNEQFF
size: NA; V: TRBV7-8; D: TRBD2; J: TRBJ2-1; DNA: TGTGCCAGCAGAAAAACGGGGGGCTCCTACAATGAGCAGTTCTTC; CDR3: CASRKTGGSYNEQFF
size: NA; V: TRBV27; D: NA; J: TRBJ2-3; DNA: TGTGCCAGCAGTTCGAGAGGGGGAGCTGGAGATACGCAGTATTTT; CDR3: CASSSRGGAGDTQYF
size: NA; V: TRBV4-1; D: NA; J: TRBJ2-2; DNA: TGCGCCAGCAGCCAAGGTACGGGACGGACGAACACCGGGGAGCTGTTTTTT; CDR3: CASSQGTGRTNTGELFF
size: NA; V: TRBV18; D: TRBD1; J: TRBJ1-1; DNA: TGTGCCAGCTCAACGGGACAGGGGGCGAACACTGAAGCTTTCTTT; CDR3: CASSTGQGANTEAFF
size: NA; V: TRBV10-3; D: NA; J: TRBJ1-2; DNA: TGTGCCATCAGTGAGCAGGGGAGCGGCTACACCTTC; CDR3: CAISEQGSGYTF
size: NA; V: TRBV11-3; D: NA; J: TRBJ2-1; DNA: TGTGCCAGCAGCTTAGGTACAACAAGAATCAATGAGCAGTTCTTC; CDR3: CASSLGTTRINEQFF
size: NA; V: TRBV5-5; D: NA; J: TRBJ1-1; DNA: TGTGCCAGCAGCTCCTCTAGGGTTTGGACTGAAGCTTTCTTT; CDR3: CASSSSRVWTEAFF
size: NA; V: TRBV7-3; D: NA; J: TRBJ2-7; DNA: TGTGCCAGCAGCTTATTCCCGACCGGGGAGCAGTACTTC; CDR3: CASSLFPTGEQYF